This section outlines one TCR beta chain sequence together with its context. Antigen specificity is unknown. The data originate from a study of shared clonotypes between healthy human individuals. The CDR3 totals 17 residues. Germline V gene sequence: CDR1 MDHEN, CDR2 SYDVKM. The V gene lost 6 bases and the J gene lost 0 bases, with 17 bases spanning the gap. Terminally differentiated effector memory CD45RA+ cells were excluded by CCR7 positive selection of CD45RO-negative cells. General observations from the study: Naive subsets tended to show greater estimated richness than memory subsets.

Data came from immunoSEQ multiplex PCR; TCRdb stores just in-frame clones and leaves some out. The table has about 2,100,000 clones, about 92% seen once; the top ten hold approximately 1.7%. This TCR was recovered from a man aged 18 to 29 in good health. Some clones in this sample may be carry-over from other donors' samples. V gene TRBV28 combines with J gene TRBJ2-2, with D possibly being TRBD1 (6 bases). The specimen sequenced was naive CD8+ T cells from PBMCs. CDR3 DNA sequence: TGTGCCAGCAGCCACACGCCGGGACACGCGAACACCGGGGAGCTGTTTTTT. It encodes CASSHTPGHANTGELFF.